This T cell receptor (beta chain) was identified during a study of graft-versus-host responses after intestinal transplantation. Study background: Tacrolimus plus steroids were given to all recipients for roughly three years, preceded by anti-thymocyte globulin induction. Whole-study results and caveats: Peak circulating GvH clone levels tracked with early post-transplant HvG declines. Analysis identified GvH clones in recipient marrow, with some appearing first in ileum or blood.

CDR3 size: 16 residues. V lost 4 bases to trimming and J lost 1 base; unmatched junction nucleotides: 6. CDR1 is SGDLS, CDR2 YYNGEE, per germline. Using immunoSEQ multiplex PCR, the repertoire was profiled, and TCRdb retains in-frame clones only, with some absent. The sample consists of about 120,000 clones, roughly nine tenths of them appearing once. As regards this clone: Its cognate antigen is unknown.

The V call is TRBV9, the J call TRBJ2-2; 8 bases fit TRBD1. The origin of this receptor is a human donor who received an intestinal transplant. The sample consisted of unstimulated CD4+ T cells sorted from spleen or lymph node cells, taken before intestinal transplant. For the CDR3, the DNA is TGTGCCAGCAGCCCTCGGACAGGGCTGAACACCGGGGAGCTGTTTTTT. Translated: CASSPRTGLNTGELFF.